A single sample gave rise to the 6 T cell receptor beta chains below, sequenced in a study of blood T cell repertoires in COVID-19. The method was immunoSEQ multiplex PCR; TCRdb's version includes in-frame clones alone and lacks a portion of them. The sample lists approximately 450,000 clones, 70% to 90% occurring once. Sequencing was carried out using PBMCs or T cells enriched from blood (not recorded which). All receptors derive from a woman aged 18-35 years with acute COVID-19.

The CDR3 spells CASSVRLALVETQYF. The CDR3 bases are TGCGCCAGCAGCGTACGACTAGCGTTGGTGGAGACCCAGTACTTC. V usage is TRBV5-1 and J usage is TRBJ2-5; TRBD2 matches at 8 bases. With V trimmed by 4 bases and J by 5 bases, 10 bases remained unmatched. The CDR3 has 15 amino acids. The germline CDR1 and CDR2 sequences are SGHRS and YFSETQ.

The rearrangement joins TRBV7-9 to TRBJ1-4, with 8 bases identical to TRBD1. The V gene end was trimmed by 5 bases and the J gene end by 8 bases; junction bases not matched to a gene: 13. The CDR3 length is 16 residues. Germline V gene lookup returns CDR1 SEHNR and CDR2 FQNEAQ (reference sequence). The CDR3 protein is CASSRPAGTGHEKLFF. For the CDR3, the DNA is TGTGCCAGCAGCCGCCCCGCCGGGACAGGACACGAAAAACTGTTTTTT.

V and J are TRBV25-1 and TRBJ2-1; D is unclear. This CDR3 comprises 11 residues. Germline CDR1 reads MGHDK; CDR2 reads SYGVNS. V was pared by 3 bases and J by 7 bases, with 4 bases between. CDR3 amino acids: CASSDNNEQFF. The CDR3 nucleotides read TGTGCCAGCAGTGATAATAATGAGCAGTTCTTC.

This chain uses TRBV2 with TRBJ1-5; D call uncertain. The CDR3 sequence is 13 residues long. Germline V lookup: CDR1 SNHLY, CDR2 FYNNEI. Between the trimmed V and J ends, which lost 7 bases and 0 bases, there was a span of 7 bases. CDR3 in DNA: TGTGCCAGCAATAGACATAGCAATCAGCCCCAGCATTTT. Translated, it gives CASNRHSNQPQHF.

The rearrangement joins TRBV5-1 to TRBJ2-1; 8 bases align to TRBD2. V shed 4 bases, J shed 1 base, and the junction held 7 bases outside the gene matches. Germline CDR1 reads SGHRS; CDR2 reads YFSETQ. CDR3 length equals 16 residues. The CDR3 loop is CASSPLAAASYNEQFF. In DNA, the CDR3 is TGCGCCAGCAGCCCACTAGCGGCAGCTTCCTACAATGAGCAGTTCTTC.

The J gene is TRBJ1-6, the V gene TRBV6-5, with TRBD1 matching over 7 bases. The V and J ends lost 7 bases and 8 bases, in that order; junction bases with no gene match: 11. Looked up from germline, CDR1 is MNHEY and CDR2 is SVGAGI. The CDR3 runs to 15 residues. CDR3 in DNA: TGTGCCAGCACCCTATTGACAGGGCTTGATTCACCCCTCCACTTT. The encoded protein is CASTLLTGLDSPLHF.